Following are 9 T cell receptor beta chains from one sample sequenced in a study of T cells in Graves' hyperthyroidism and ophthalmopathy. There were TCR beta CDR3 regions amplified from RNA transcripts. TCR CDR3 regions were first amplified by RT-PCR with HTBI primers. MiXCR, run by TCRdb on the multiplex PCR reads, gives a single entry per CDR3 protein. The sample holds roughly 350,000 distinct CDR3 sequences, about an eighth seen once. Sequencing was done on a sample of blood. The source of these receptors is a woman between 35 and 50 years old with Graves' ophthalmopathy.

In this sample, this clonotype turned up many times. V usage is TRBV24-1 and J usage is TRBJ2-1; D might be TRBD1 (6 bases). V lost 4 bases and J 6 bases, leaving 18 bases between the germline ends. Germline CDR1 KGHDR, CDR2 SFDVKD. The CDR3 is made up of 16 amino acids. CDR3 nucleotide sequence: TGTGCCACCAGTGAAAACAGGGTCCCTAGGTCCAATGAGCAGTTCTTC. Residues: CATSENRVPRSNEQFF.

This clonotype was detected a few times. The chain employs TRBV28 and TRBJ2-1, with TRBD2 matching over 10 bases. The CDR3 is 17 residues long. Germline V gene lookup returns CDR1 MDHEN and CDR2 SYDVKM. Trimming removed 2 bases from V and 8 bases from J; junction bases left unmatched: 12. CDR3 coding DNA: TGTGCCAGCAGTTTAGAGATTAGGCTAGCGGGAGACGATGAGCAGTTCTTC. It encodes CASSLEIRLAGDDEQFF.

The J gene is TRBJ1-5, the V gene TRBV19; weak D call: TRBD1 (5 bases). This CDR3 contains 17 residues. Trimming removed 4 bases from V and 2 bases from J, with 18 bases in between. The germline V gene has CDR1 LNHDA and CDR2 SQIVND (reference sequence). The CDR3 spells CASSRSLGTLGNQPQHF. The CDR3 coding sequence is TGTGCCAGTAGTAGAAGCCTCGGGACTTTGGGCAATCAGCCCCAGCATTTT.

This sequence joins TRBV29-1 and TRBJ1-5; D is undetermined. This CDR3 has 14 amino acids. Trimming removed 5 bases at V and 5 bases at J, with 16 bases between. The germline V gene encodes CDR1 SQVTM and CDR2 ANQGSEA. The chain's CDR3 is CSVTTAGSDQPQHF. The CDR3 DNA is TGCAGCGTTACGACCGCGGGTTCGGATCAGCCCCAGCATTTT.

This clonotype was seen repeatedly, ten times or more. The rearrangement links TRBV20-1 to TRBJ2-7; TRBD1 might be the D (6 bases). Trimming left V 5 bases short and J 1 base short, with 18 bases between. There are 15 residues in the CDR3. CDR1 and CDR2 from the germline V gene are DFQATT and SNEGSKA (reference sequence). Here the CDR3 reads CSASTDRQFSYEQYF. CDR3 coding DNA: TGCAGTGCTTCCACCGACAGGCAGTTTTCCTACGAGCAGTACTTC.

This clonotype appeared many times. The V gene is TRBV19, the J gene TRBJ1-6, with D uncertain. The V and J ends lost 0 bases and 2 bases respectively, with 5 bases between them. The CDR3 is made up of 15 amino acids. Germline loops: CDR1 LNHDA, CDR2 SQIVND (reference sequence). This CDR3 reads CASSIEGTYNSPLHF. In DNA form, the CDR3 reads TGTGCCAGTAGTATAGAAGGGACCTATAATTCACCCCTCCACTTT.

This clonotype came up many times. The chain combines TRBV3-1 with TRBJ2-1, with 9 nucleotides matching TRBD1. V lost 2 bases to trimming and J lost 6 bases; unmatched junction nucleotides: 8. Germline V CDR1 and CDR2: LGHDT, YNNKEL (reference sequence). The CDR3 is 16 residues long. CDR3 in DNA: TGTGCCAGCAGCCAAAGGACAGGGGTTGTTGCCAATGAGCAGTTCTTC. It encodes CASSQRTGVVANEQFF.

This clonotype occurred many times. The chain employs TRBV3-1 and TRBJ1-1, with D tentatively TRBD1 (5 bases). V gave up 2 bases and J gave up 3 bases, with 10 bases separating them. The CDR3 is made up of 14 amino acids. Germline lookup yields CDR1 LGHDT and CDR2 YNNKEL (reference sequence). The CDR3 nucleotides are TGTGCCAGCAGCCAACTATTGGGGGACACTGAAGCTTTCTTT. Amino acids: CASSQLLGDTEAFF.

This clonotype appeared many times. CDR3 bases: TGCAGTGCTAGCACACCGACTAGCGGGGGGAGCTCCTACAATGAGCAGTTCTTC. Translated, it gives CSASTPTSGGSSYNEQFF. The V call is TRBV20-1, the J call TRBJ2-1; 13 bases line up with TRBD2. The CDR3 sequence is 18 residues long. V lost 3 bases and J lost 0; bases outside the gene matches: 8. Germline V gene lookup returns CDR1 DFQATT and CDR2 SNEGSKA (reference sequence).